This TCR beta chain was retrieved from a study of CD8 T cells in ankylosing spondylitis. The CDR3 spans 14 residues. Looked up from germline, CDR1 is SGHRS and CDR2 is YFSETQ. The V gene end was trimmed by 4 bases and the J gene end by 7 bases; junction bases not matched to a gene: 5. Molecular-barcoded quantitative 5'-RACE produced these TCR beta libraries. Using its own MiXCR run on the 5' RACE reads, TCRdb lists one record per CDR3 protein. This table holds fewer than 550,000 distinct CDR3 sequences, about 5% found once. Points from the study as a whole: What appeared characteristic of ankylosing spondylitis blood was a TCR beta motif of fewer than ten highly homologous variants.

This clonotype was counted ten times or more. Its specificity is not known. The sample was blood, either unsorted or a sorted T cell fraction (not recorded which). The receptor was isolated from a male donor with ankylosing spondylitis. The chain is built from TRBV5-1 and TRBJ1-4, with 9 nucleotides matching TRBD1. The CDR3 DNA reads TGCGCCAGCAGCACGGGACAGGGTGGTGAAAAACTGTTTTTT. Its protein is CASSTGQGGEKLFF.